The table lists the clone carrying this T cell receptor (beta chain) with many counts. What it binds is not known. Sequencing libraries of naive CD8 cells derived from approximately 20,000 to 980,000 sorted cells with 10%, 30% or 50% RNA. Germline CDR1 and CDR2: LGHNA and YSLEER. CDR3 length: 14 residues. Trimming took off 0 bases at V and 2 bases at J, with 7 bases between the two ends. Methods described previously were used for bulk TCR libraries, and listed TCR primers were applied. TCRdb analysed the PCR reads with MiXCR anew, one entry per CDR3 protein. The sample records 600,000 to 650,000 distinct CDR3 sequences, less than 20% being singletons. The sample belongs to a study of molecular identifiers for immune sequencing clone quantification. Regarding the study as a whole: The study reportedly detected spiked Jurkat TCR RNA from one cell among approximately 1 million naive cells. Clones of above 20 RNA copies carried over 99% of effector molecules; in naive cells they carried under 1%.

Sequencing was carried out using naive CD8+ T cells from blood, with Jurkat cell RNA spiked in. Subset described: FACS-sorted CD8+CD4-CCR7+CD45RA+ naive T cells. The receptor was derived from a human donor in good health. Some libraries in this study had Jurkat cell RNA spiked in. This sequence joins TRBV4-3 and TRBJ1-2; D possibly corresponds to TRBD1 (5 bases). The CDR3 DNA reads as TGCGCCAGCAGCCAAGATACAGGCAACTATGGCTACACCTTC. It is translated as CASSQDTGNYGYTF.